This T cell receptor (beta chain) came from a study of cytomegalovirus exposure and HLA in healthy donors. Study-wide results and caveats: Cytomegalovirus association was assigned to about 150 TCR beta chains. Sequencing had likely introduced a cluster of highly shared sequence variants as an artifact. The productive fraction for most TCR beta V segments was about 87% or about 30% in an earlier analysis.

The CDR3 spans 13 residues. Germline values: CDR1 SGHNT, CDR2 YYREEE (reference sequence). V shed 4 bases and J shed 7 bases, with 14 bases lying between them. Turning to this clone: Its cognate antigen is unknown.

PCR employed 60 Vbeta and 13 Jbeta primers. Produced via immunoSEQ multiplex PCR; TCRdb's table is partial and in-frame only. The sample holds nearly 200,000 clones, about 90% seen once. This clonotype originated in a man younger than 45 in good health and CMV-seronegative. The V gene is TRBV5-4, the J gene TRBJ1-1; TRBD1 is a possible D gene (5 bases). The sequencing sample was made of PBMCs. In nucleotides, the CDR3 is TGTGCCAGCAGCCCCGGAGGGGAGATTGAAGCTTTCTTT. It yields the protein CASSPGGEIEAFF.